Listed below are T cell receptor beta chains from one sample, sequenced in a study of T cells in localized non-small cell lung cancer. Sequenced by immunoSEQ multiplex PCR; TCRdb stores in-frame clones only, minus some. In the table there are approximately 35,000 clones, about nine tenths of which are singletons. The starting material was PBMCs, obtained before any cancer treatment. Receptor source: a man between 40 and 70 years old with stage II lung adenocarcinoma. The CDR3 runs from the conserved cysteine through the conserved F or W. The D gene is left open where the match is weak.

V gene: TRBV6-5
D gene: .
J gene: TRBJ2-1
CDR3 protein: CASSYRGPFGWQFF
CDR3 DNA: TGTGCCAGCAGTTACCGCGGACCTTTTGGCTGGCAGTTCTTC

V gene: TRBV9
D gene: TRBD1
J gene: TRBJ2-2
CDR3 protein: CASSVAGQVNTGELFF
CDR3 DNA: TGTGCCAGCAGCGTAGCGGGACAGGTGAACACCGGGGAGCTGTTTTTT

V gene: TRBV13
D gene: TRBD2
J gene: TRBJ2-7
CDR3 protein: CASRTSGSYEQYF
CDR3 DNA: TGTGCCAGCCGAACTAGCGGCTCCTACGAGCAGTACTTC

V gene: TRBV27
D gene: TRBD2
J gene: TRBJ2-5
CDR3 protein: CASSPLRREGPGTQYF
CDR3 DNA: TGTGCCAGCAGTCCGCTCAGGCGGGAGGGCCCTGGGACCCAGTACTTC

V gene: TRBV21-1
D gene: .
J gene: TRBJ2-7
CDR3 protein: CASSARVYEQYF
CDR3 DNA: TGTGCCAGCAGCGCCAGGGTTTACGAGCAGTACTTC

V gene: TRBV28
D gene: TRBD2
J gene: TRBJ2-7
CDR3 protein: CASNRLAGEGEQYF
CDR3 DNA: TGTGCCAGCAACCGACTAGCGGGAGAGGGCGAGCAGTACTTC

V gene: TRBV5-4
D gene: .
J gene: TRBJ2-3
CDR3 protein: CASSLQGRTDTQYF
CDR3 DNA: TGTGCCAGCAGCTTACAGGGCCGCACAGATACGCAGTATTTT

V gene: TRBV28
D gene: TRBD1
J gene: TRBJ2-1
CDR3 protein: CASSLAGQDHNEQFF
CDR3 DNA: TGTGCCAGCAGTTTAGCGGGACAGGATCACAATGAGCAGTTCTTC

V gene: TRBV9
D gene: TRBD1
J gene: TRBJ1-2
CDR3 protein: CASSVSPDRGAPYGYTF
CDR3 DNA: TGTGCCAGCAGCGTATCCCCGGACAGGGGTGCCCCATATGGCTACACCTTC

V gene: TRBV5-6
D gene: .
J gene: TRBJ2-1
CDR3 protein: CASSLVHRVDYNEQFF
CDR3 DNA: TGTGCCAGCAGCTTGGTTCACCGAGTTGATTACAATGAGCAGTTCTTC

V gene: TRBV6-1
D gene: .
J gene: TRBJ1-2
CDR3 protein: CASSGVIGGYTF
CDR3 DNA: TGTGCCAGCAGTGGAGTGATCGGTGGCTACACCTTC

V gene: TRBV4-3
D gene: TRBD2
J gene: TRBJ2-2
CDR3 protein: CASSQRTSGRNTGELFF
CDR3 DNA: TGCGCCAGCAGCCAACGGACTAGCGGGAGAAACACCGGGGAGCTGTTTTTT

V gene: TRBV18
D gene: .
J gene: TRBJ2-2
CDR3 protein: CASSPGWNTGELFF
CDR3 DNA: TGTGCCAGCTCCCCCGGGTGGAACACCGGGGAGCTGTTTTTT

V gene: TRBV11-2
D gene: .
J gene: TRBJ2-7
CDR3 protein: CASSLMGISFRRYEQYF
CDR3 DNA: TGTGCCAGCAGCTTAATGGGAATCTCTTTTAGACGCTACGAGCAGTACTTC

V gene: TRBV18
D gene: .
J gene: TRBJ2-3
CDR3 protein: CASSPGRSTDTQYF
CDR3 DNA: TGTGCCAGCTCACCAGGGAGGAGCACAGATACGCAGTATTTT

V gene: TRBV11-3
D gene: .
J gene: TRBJ2-1
CDR3 protein: CASSLDRGARSEQFF
CDR3 DNA: TGTGCCAGCAGCTTAGATCGCGGGGCACGCAGTGAGCAGTTCTTC

V gene: TRBV27
D gene: TRBD2
J gene: TRBJ2-1
CDR3 protein: CASKPGGNNEQFF
CDR3 DNA: TGTGCCAGCAAGCCGGGGGGGAACAATGAGCAGTTCTTC

V gene: TRBV14
D gene: TRBD2
J gene: TRBJ2-1
CDR3 protein: CASSPLGRAHNEQFF
CDR3 DNA: TGTGCCAGCAGCCCGCTGGGGAGGGCGCACAATGAGCAGTTCTTC

V gene: TRBV28
D gene: .
J gene: TRBJ1-5
CDR3 protein: CASSLLTGHPNQPQHF
CDR3 DNA: TGTGCCAGCAGTTTATTGACGGGACATCCCAATCAGCCCCAGCATTTT

V gene: TRBV4-1
D gene: .
J gene: TRBJ1-4
CDR3 protein: CASSPQGDWNEKLFF
CDR3 DNA: TGCGCCAGCAGCCCCCAAGGCGATTGGAATGAAAAACTGTTTTTT

V gene: TRBV19
D gene: TRBD2
J gene: TRBJ2-1
CDR3 protein: CASSPWISGRENEQFF
CDR3 DNA: TGTGCCAGTAGTCCCTGGATTAGCGGGAGGGAGAATGAGCAGTTCTTC

V gene: TRBV9
D gene: TRBD1
J gene: TRBJ1-5
CDR3 protein: CASSLDRGNQPQHF
CDR3 DNA: TGTGCCAGCAGCTTAGACAGGGGCAATCAGCCCCAGCATTTT

V gene: TRBV5-5
D gene: .
J gene: TRBJ1-5
CDR3 protein: CASSTGPNSNQPQHF
CDR3 DNA: TGTGCCAGCAGCACGGGACCCAATAGCAATCAGCCCCAGCATTTT

V gene: TRBV7-9
D gene: .
J gene: TRBJ2-5
CDR3 protein: CASSLASYQETQYF
CDR3 DNA: TGTGCCAGCAGCTTAGCATCCTACCAAGAGACCCAGTACTTC

V gene: TRBV4-2
D gene: TRBD2
J gene: TRBJ2-7
CDR3 protein: CASSQELGLVFSSYEQYF
CDR3 DNA: TGTGCCAGCAGCCAAGAATTGGGACTAGTGTTTAGCTCCTACGAGCAGTACTTC

V gene: TRBV29-1
D gene: TRBD2
J gene: TRBJ2-1
CDR3 protein: CSVPPPGLAVYNEQFF
CDR3 DNA: TGCAGCGTCCCCCCTCCGGGACTAGCGGTTTACAATGAGCAGTTCTTC